Each of the 8 T cell receptor beta chains below was sequenced from the same sample in a study of Graves' ophthalmopathy and Graves' hyperthyroidism. RNA transcripts served as template for amplifying TCR beta CDR3 sequences. The first round was an RT-PCR with HTBI primers, and the second round was a multiplex PCR. In TCRdb, the multiplex PCR reads were re-called with MiXCR into one record per CDR3 protein. Here the sample spans about half a million distinct CDR3 sequences, 14% being singletons. Material for sequencing was blood. The receptors derive from a woman under 40 with Graves' ophthalmopathy.

This clonotype was counted ten times or more. The V gene is TRBV10-3, the J gene TRBJ2-2; the match to TRBD1 covers 11 bases. Germline lookup yields CDR1 ENHRY and CDR2 SYGVKD. CDR3 length: 17 amino acids. V was pared by 7 bases and J by 7 bases, with 14 bases of the junction left unmatched. CDR3: CAIKGQGANNENGELFF. The CDR3 bases are TGTGCCATCAAAGGACAGGGGGCGAATAACGAGAACGGGGAGCTGTTTTTT.

This chain joins TRBV6-1 and TRBJ1-6, with D unclear. From germline, CDR1 is MNHNS and CDR2 SASEGT. V gave up 6 bases and J gave up 9 bases, with 24 bases separating them. The CDR3 sequence is 17 residues long. CDR3 in DNA: TGTGCCAGCAGGTCCCCCCGCCCCATGGGTGTCGGTTCACCCCTCCACTTT. This codes for CASRSPRPMGVGSPLHF.

This clonotype was found many times. The chain is built from TRBV6-5 and TRBJ2-7; possible D gene TRBD2, 6 bases. The CDR3 sequence is 14 residues long. The germline V and J ends were trimmed by 2 bases and 1 base, with 9 bases remaining between them. CDR1 is MNHEY and CDR2 is SVGAGI in the germline V gene. CDR3 amino acids: CASSYRRASYEQYF. DNA for the CDR3: TGTGCCAGCAGTTACCGGAGGGCATCCTACGAGCAGTACTTC.

V and J are TRBV12-3 or TRBV12-4 and TRBJ1-2; the D is unclear. Trimming left V 5 bases short and J 6 bases short, with 10 bases between. This CDR3 is built from 12 residues. CDR3: CASSQQMNGYTF. Here the CDR3 DNA reads TGTGCCAGCAGTCAACAGATGAATGGCTACACCTTC.

This chain uses TRBV4-1 with TRBJ2-5, with 9 bases lining up with TRBD1. The V gene end was trimmed by 0 bases and the J gene end by 0 bases; junction bases not matched to a gene: 5. Germline loops: CDR1 MGHRA, CDR2 YSYEKL. This CDR3 is built from 17 residues. CDR3 nucleotide sequence: TGCGCCAGCAGCCAAGAGAACAGGGGGCATCACCAAGAGACCCAGTACTTC. This translates into CASSQENRGHHQETQYF.

Only a few counts were recorded for this clonotype. The junction differs from germline at one of its ends, possibly a read error. The chain employs TRBV3-1 and TRBJ1-2; a possible D gene is TRBD1 (6 bases). The CDR3 runs to 11 residues. Germline V gene data show CDR1 as LGHDT and CDR2 as YNNKEL (reference sequence). The CDR3 region has the DNA TGTGCCAGCAGCCGTGGACAGACGTCAAACTTC. As protein: CASSRGQTSNF.

This clonotype was observed at least ten times. The chain links TRBV5-1 to TRBJ2-2; the match to TRBD2 covers 7 bases. V was pared by 5 bases and J by 1 base, with 2 bases of the junction left unmatched. The germline gives CDR1 SGHRS, CDR2 YFSETQ. This CDR3 has 14 residues. The CDR3 loop is CASRKRENTGELFF. DNA of the CDR3: TGCGCCAGCAGGAAGCGGGAGAACACCGGGGAGCTGTTTTTT.

The chain uses TRBV6-1 and TRBJ2-5, with D possibly TRBD2 on 5 matching bases. CDR1 is MNHNS and CDR2 is SASEGT in the germline V gene. CDR3 length equals 16 residues. Trimming took 6 bases from V and 2 from J, leaving 19 bases between them. The CDR3 coding sequence is TGTGCCAGCAGGGAGAGGGTGACGGCGTGGCAAGAGACCCAGTACTTC. This gives the protein CASRERVTAWQETQYF.